The sequence of this T cell receptor beta chain was determined in a study of blood T cells in healthy people across ages. Study-level results: PBMC samples, being unsorted, prevented any conclusive comparison of naive and antigen-experienced cells.

Details on this clonotype: Its antigen is undetermined.

Germline CDR1 reads SEHNR; CDR2 reads FQNEAQ (reference sequence). This CDR3 is built from 14 residues. The ends lost 4 bases at V and 0 bases at J; junction bases unmatched: 3. PBMCs were isolated at a quantity of at least 6 million per sample. Extracted total RNA amounted to at least 6 micrograms for each sample. It was with a sample-barcoded 5' primer and a J-beta primer mix that a second PCR of roughly 7 to 11 cycles was run. Through a template-switch adaptor with 12 random nucleotides, each cDNA molecule received a tag. MiXCR, run by TCRdb on the 5' RACE reads, gives a single entry per CDR3 protein. The sample holds about 290,000 distinct CDR3 sequences, around 27% seen once.

This TCR derives from a woman aged 70-85 years in good health. The chain joins TRBV7-9 to TRBJ2-7; the match to TRBD1 covers 7 bases. The sequenced sample was blood. CDR3 loop: CASSWGQSSYEQYF. The CDR3 DNA follows: TGTGCCAGCAGCTGGGGACAGAGCTCCTACGAGCAGTACTTC.